This T cell receptor (beta chain) emerged from a study of blood T cell repertoires in COVID-19. Turning to the study itself: Samples representing acute and convalescent COVID-19 were sourced from the United States, Italy and Spain. PBMCs, B-cell-depleted T cells, or T cells provided the cDNA or gDNA that made up the material.

In the source study's methods: Reference gene primer amplification yielded estimated nucleated cell counts. Profiling relied on immunoSEQ multiplex PCR, and the TCRdb table lists in-frame clones only, not all of them. Clonal size and the V and J genes are those of that table, whereas D and trimming came from the DNA. The sample contains just under 300,000 clones, 70% to 90% of which appear only once. Germline values: CDR1 SGHVS, CDR2 FQNEAQ. The V and J ends lost 0 bases and 5 bases, in that order; junction bases with no gene match: 11. The CDR3 is 17 residues long. The TCR originated in a man between 65 and 85 years old with acute or convalescent COVID-19. The chain uses TRBV7-8 and TRBJ1-1; 8 bases line up with TRBD1. The sample was peripheral blood. The CDR3 DNA follows: TGTGCCAGCAGCTTAGCGGTGTCGCCCAGGGGGCCTACTGAAGCTTTCTTT. It codes for CASSLAVSPRGPTEAFF.